The 22 T cell receptor beta chains given below trace back to one sample, sequenced in a study of T cell changes during pregnancy in multiple sclerosis. Sequencing was performed with immunoSEQ multiplex PCR; in TCRdb, only in-frame clones are kept and a portion is missing. The sample lists some 45,000 clones; about nine tenths were seen once. The material sequenced was CD4+ T cells from peripheral blood mononuclear cells, taken after pregnancy. Receptor source: a female donor in good health, enrolled as a control in a pregnancy study.

The chain joins TRBV2 to TRBJ1-1; D is possibly TRBD1 (6 bases). Trimming removed 0 bases from V and 5 bases from J, with 10 bases in between. The germline V gene encodes CDR1 SNHLY and CDR2 FYNNEI. This CDR3 has 14 amino acids. The DNA for the CDR3 is TGTGCCAGCAGTGAAGCGGGGGCGAGAACTGAAGCTTTCTTT. It codes for CASSEAGARTEAFF. Variable domain in full (rest from reference TRBV2 and TRBJ1-1): EPEVTQTPSHQVTQMGQEVILRCVPISNHLYFYWYRQILGQKVEFLVSFYNNEISEKSEIFDDQFSVERPDGSNFTLKIRSTKLEDSAMYFCASSEAGARTEAFFGQGTRLTVV.

The DNA of the CDR3 is TGCGCCAGCAGCCACAGGGTCCCCCTCTCTGGGGCCAACGTCCTGACTTTC. Its protein is CASSHRVPLSGANVLTF. This chain joins TRBV4-1 and TRBJ2-6, with a weak D call TRBD1 (5 bases). V was pared by 3 bases and J by 0 bases, with 12 bases between. This CDR3 has 17 amino acids. The germline gives CDR1 MGHRA, CDR2 YSYEKL.

The chain links TRBV5-1 to TRBJ2-7; possible D gene TRBD1, 5 bases. This CDR3 has 16 residues. Trimming shortened V by 4 bases and J by 3 bases, and 20 bases separated the two germline ends. The germline V gene has CDR1 SGHRS and CDR2 YFSETQ. In DNA, the CDR3 is TGCGCCAGCAGCCAACCAGGGCAGGGATATGTCTACGAGCAGTACTTC. Translation gives CASSQPGQGYVYEQYF.

This clone has only one observation. The V call is TRBV5-1, the J call TRBJ2-2; TRBD2 matches at 7 bases. The trim removed 0 bases at V and 0 bases at J, leaving 5 bases unmatched. The CDR3 loop spans 17 amino acids. The germline CDR1 and CDR2 sequences are SGHRS and YFSETQ. CDR3 protein: CASSLGLGGANTGELFF. As DNA, the CDR3 is TGCGCCAGCAGCTTGGGCCTGGGAGGGGCGAACACCGGGGAGCTGTTTTTT.

This sequence joins TRBV10-3 and TRBJ1-1; TRBD1 aligns across 10 bases. The CDR3 contains 13 residues. V dropped 6 bases and J dropped 7; count of bases not matched to a gene: 5. In germline, CDR1 is ENHRY, CDR2 SYGVKD. This CDR3 reads CAIRGQGKDEAFF. DNA of the CDR3: TGTGCCATCAGGGGACAGGGGAAGGATGAAGCTTTCTTT.

This sequence joins TRBV20-1 and TRBJ1-1; the D gene is possibly TRBD1 (5 bases). V lost 3 bases to trimming and J lost 11 bases, with 13 bases between them. This CDR3 has 11 amino acids. Germline CDR1 is DFQATT and CDR2 is SNEGSKA (reference sequence). The CDR3 region is CSARDGRGAFF. CDR3 in DNA: TGCAGTGCTAGGGACGGCCGGGGGGCTTTCTTT.

The chain has TRBV7-6 and TRBJ2-7, with 7 bases aligning to TRBD2. This CDR3 spans 16 amino acids. From germline, CDR1 is SGHVS and CDR2 FNYEAQ. Trimming at V came to 0 bases and at J to 4 bases, leaving 9 bases not matched to a gene. The CDR3 loop is CASSLAGTSGGYEQYF. The DNA for the CDR3 is TGTGCCAGCAGCTTAGCTGGGACTTCGGGGGGATACGAGCAGTACTTC.

The chain has TRBV4-3 and TRBJ2-7; 10 nucleotides align to TRBD2. The CDR3 contains 17 residues. V trimming: 0 bases; J trimming: 2 bases; junction bases outside the gene matches: 7. The germline CDR1 and CDR2 sequences are LGHNA and YSLEER. The CDR3 here is CASSQEVGLAPTYEQYF. DNA for the CDR3: TGCGCCAGCAGCCAAGAGGTGGGACTAGCGCCTACCTACGAGCAGTACTTC.

The chain combines TRBV9 with TRBJ2-5; TRBD2 agrees at 9 bases. CDR3 length equals 15 residues. V shed 3 bases and J 4 bases; nucleotides not matched to a gene: 7. CDR1 and CDR2 (germline): SGDLS, YYNGEE. The CDR3: CASSDWRGGRETQYF. The CDR3, as DNA: TGTGCCAGCAGCGACTGGCGGGGGGGCCGAGAGACCCAGTACTTC.

The CDR3 here is CATSRGQGYNEQFF. In DNA form, the CDR3 reads TGTGCCACCAGCAGGGGACAGGGCTACAATGAGCAGTTCTTC. V usage is TRBV15 and J usage is TRBJ2-1; TRBD1 aligns across 9 bases. The CDR3 runs 14 residues. Germline V gene sequence: CDR1 LNHNV, CDR2 YYDKDF (reference sequence). J lost 3 bases, V lost 3 bases, and 0 bases had no gene match.

The chain's CDR3 is CAISEDRDTYEQYF. CDR3 sequence (DNA): TGTGCCATCAGTGAGGACAGGGATACCTACGAGCAGTACTTC. The chain uses TRBV10-3 and TRBJ2-7, with 7 bases matching TRBD1. The V gene's germline CDR1 is ENHRY and CDR2 SYGVKD. The CDR3 length is 14 residues. Trimming at V came to 2 bases and at J to 2 bases, leaving 3 bases not matched to a gene.

This chain links TRBV27 with TRBJ2-4; possible D gene TRBD1, 6 bases. Germline V CDR1 and CDR2: MNHEY, SMNVEV (reference sequence). V lost 4 bases to trimming and J lost 0 bases, with 16 bases between them. This CDR3 comprises 17 residues. CDR3 coding DNA: TGTGCCAGCAGTTACAACCGGGACAACTTAGCCAAAAACATTCAGTACTTC. This gives the protein CASSYNRDNLAKNIQYF.

V and J are TRBV27 and TRBJ1-1, with D perhaps matching TRBD1 (6 bases). The length of the CDR3 is 13 residues. CDR1 is MNHEY and CDR2 is SMNVEV in the germline V gene (reference sequence). V lost 1 base to trimming and J lost 9 bases, with 12 bases between them. The CDR3, as DNA: TGTGCCAGCAGTTTATACAGGGTGGCTAAAGCTTTCTTT. It codes for CASSLYRVAKAFF.

This chain links TRBV18 with TRBJ1-4; D gene unclear. From germline, CDR1 is KGHSH and CDR2 LQKENI. V shed 2 bases and J shed 3 bases, with 10 bases lying between them. The CDR3 totals 15 residues. CDR3 sequence (DNA): TGTGCCAGCTCACCAGAAAGGGAGGCTAATGAAAAACTGTTTTTT. This gives the protein CASSPEREANEKLFF.

The V gene is TRBV18, the J gene TRBJ2-6, with D uncertain. The CDR3 is 14 residues long. Trimming cost V 8 bases and J 0 bases, with 8 bases left between them. The germline gives CDR1 KGHSH, CDR2 LQKENI. The CDR3, as DNA: TGTGCCAGCCCAAGGAGCTCTGGGGCCAACGTCCTGACTTTC. This encodes CASPRSSGANVLTF.

The V and J genes are TRBV5-4 and TRBJ2-2; 10 nucleotides align to TRBD1. There are 18 residues in the CDR3. With 0 bases clipped from V and 7 bases from J, the junction kept 12 bases outside the gene matches. Per germline, CDR1 SGHNT and CDR2 YYREEE (reference sequence). In DNA, the CDR3 is TGTGCCAGCAGCTTGGGGTCAGGGACAGGGGTATTCGGCGGGGAGCTGTTTTTT. Translating gives CASSLGSGTGVFGGELFF. The full variable domain, completed using reference TRBV5-4 and TRBJ2-2, is ETGVTQSPTHLIKTRGQQVTLRCSSQSGHNTVSWYQQALGQGPQFIFQYYREEENGRGNFPPRFSGLQFPNYSSELNVNALELDDSALYLCASSLGSGTGVFGGELFFGEGSRLTVL.

This clone was seen once. The chain links TRBV28 to TRBJ1-2; unclear D gene. The germline V and J ends were trimmed by 8 bases and 0 bases, with 10 bases remaining between them. This CDR3 is 13 amino acids long. CDR1 MDHEN and CDR2 SYDVKM come from the germline V gene. CDR3 in amino acids: CASAVFSNYGYTF. As DNA, the CDR3 is TGTGCCAGCGCAGTATTCTCTAACTATGGCTACACCTTC.

The V call is TRBV6-6, the J call TRBJ1-6; 8 nucleotides agree with TRBD1. With V trimmed by 6 bases and J by 2 bases, 6 bases remained unmatched. The CDR3 is made up of 16 amino acids. Germline V gives CDR1 MNHNY, CDR2 SVGAGI (reference sequence). CDR3 residues: CASSPGQGTYNSPLHF. The DNA for the CDR3 is TGTGCCAGCAGCCCTGGACAGGGAACCTATAATTCACCCCTCCACTTT.

V usage is TRBV28 and J usage is TRBJ1-2; 11 positions agree with TRBD1. The CDR3 contains 14 residues. V was clipped by 4 bases and J by 7 bases; unmatched bases: 5. CDR1 is MDHEN and CDR2 is SYDVKM in the germline V gene. For the CDR3, the DNA is TGTGCCAGCAGTTCGGGACAGGGGGTGTTTGGCTACACCTTC. As protein: CASSSGQGVFGYTF.

J is TRBJ2-5 and V is TRBV2, with TRBD1 identical over 8 bases. The germline CDR1 and CDR2 sequences are SNHLY and FYNNEI. There are 15 residues in the CDR3. V shed 10 bases and J 1 base; nucleotides not matched to a gene: 11. Written as DNA, the CDR3 is TGTGCCACCGCTTCGGACAGGGTTTTCCAAGAGACCCAGTACTTC. Translated: CATASDRVFQETQYF.

The V call is TRBV20-1, the J call TRBJ2-7, with D perhaps matching TRBD2 (6 bases). The germline V gene has CDR1 DFQATT and CDR2 SNEGSKA (reference sequence). The CDR3 is 10 amino acids. V lost 1 base to trimming and J lost 9 bases, with 7 bases between them. The DNA of the CDR3 is TGCAGTGCTAGAGTCGGGAGGCAGTACTTC. Amino acids: CSARVGRQYF.

V and J are TRBV6-6 and TRBJ2-1; no clear D. In germline, CDR1 is MNHNY, CDR2 SVGAGI (reference sequence). The CDR3 consists of 14 residues. The V and J ends lost 2 bases and 8 bases respectively, with 13 bases between them. As DNA, the CDR3 is TGTGCCAGCAGTTACGCCGACATATCGGATGAGCAGTTCTTC. Translated: CASSYADISDEQFF.